This T cell receptor (beta chain) was recovered during a study of blood T cell repertoires in COVID-19 (dated by TCRdb to the early 2020s). In the study overall: Samples from collaborators originated in the United States, Italy and Spain and spanned both the acute and convalescent phases of COVID-19. The material from the prospective study consisted of cDNA or gDNA derived from T cells, B-cell-depleted T cells, or PBMCs. Subjects who had been exposed to COVID-19, were actively infected with it, or had recovered from it provided the deeply sampled blood TCRbeta repertoires that made up the dataset. The repertoires were made available in a free public database intended to serve as a resource for research on the immune response to SARS-CoV-2. The samples were drawn from the first 160 participants of the ongoing ImmuneRACE study and from 1,200 or so subjects provided by 6 global collaborators. Nearly every sample came with metadata listing a de-identified subject ID, COVID-19 status, age in years and sex. HLA class I and class II types, where available, came from metadata supplied by the sample provider rather than from assay-based typing. On the study overall, not on this receptor specifically: The quantity of clinical and demographic metadata differed by source and by participant and was supplied without curation.

V lost 1 base and J lost 2 bases; the stretch between them is 7 bases long. From its cysteine to its phenylalanine, the CDR3 spans 13 amino acids. Only CDR3 DNA remains: 39 bases, in frame from the first base. The germline V gene (reference sequence) supplies CDR1 SGHNT and CDR2 YYREEE. The immunoSEQ Assay, a bias-controlled multiplex PCR, was used to amplify TCRbeta CDR3 regions from genomic DNA. In the authors' own workflow: Nucleated cell counts per sample were estimated from amplification of reference gene primers within the assay. To quantify the absolute abundance of each unique TCRbeta CDR3 rearrangement, sequence reads were collapsed and filtered. For each sample, productive Simpson clonality was calculated as the square root of Simpson's diversity index across productive rearrangements. In its TCRdb copy, this immuneACCESS table keeps in-frame sequences only and misses some clones. Where compared with another copy, unresolved V genes explain less than half of these, and the others have no known cause. For V, J and clone size, that table is used; D and trimming come from the DNA. The sample includes fewer than 75,000 clones, with about 88% observed a single time. The top ten clones comprise approximately 3.9% of the sample.

Collaborating institutions collected whole blood in K2EDTA tubes following their own protocols. For TCRbeta analysis, collaborator samples were shipped as frozen whole blood, as isolated PBMCs, or as DNA extracted from either sample type. As concerns this clone: Its cognate antigen has yet to be identified. It has no much larger one-base neighbor in the sample; base qualities were not kept.

The sequenced sample consisted of peripheral blood. The chain joins TRBV5-4 to TRBJ2-7; 5 matching bases give a weak D call of TRBD2. This sequence originates from a man aged 65 to 85 with acute or convalescent COVID-19. Here is the DNA: TGTGCCAGCAGCTTGCGGGGTACCTACGAGCAGTACTTC. This translates into CASSLRGTYEQYF. The reference TRBV5-4 and TRBJ2-7 proteins fill in what lies around the CDR3, so the full variable domain reads ETGVTQSPTHLIKTRGQQVTLRCSSQSGHNTVSWYQQALGQGPQFIFQYYREEENGRGNFPPRFSGLQFPNYSSELNVNALELDDSALYLCASSLRGTYEQYFGPGTRLTVT.